These 20 T cell receptor beta chains were all obtained from the same sample, sequenced in a study of cytomegalovirus exposure and HLA in healthy donors. The PCR had 60 Vbeta and 13 Jbeta primers. Libraries were prepared by immunoSEQ multiplex PCR; TCRdb keeps only in-frame clonotypes and omits some of them. The sample includes 45,000 to 65,000 clones, around three quarters of them seen just once. Sequencing used PBMCs. These receptors all come from a woman aged 50 to 65 in good health and CMV-seropositive.

This clone appeared a single time. This chain links TRBV10-2 with TRBJ2-7, with D possibly matching TRBD1 (5 bases). The CDR3 runs to 11 residues. Germline V gives CDR1 WSHSY, CDR2 SAAADI. The ends were cut back, 10 bases at V and 3 bases at J, with 10 bases in the middle. For the CDR3, the DNA is TGCGCCACATCCCAGGGCTACGAGCAGTACTTC. This encodes CATSQGYEQYF.

The V and J genes are TRBV19 and TRBJ2-4; possible D gene TRBD1, 7 bases. Trimming shortened V by 1 base and J by 6 bases, and 16 bases separated the two germline ends. The CDR3 sequence is 16 residues long. Per germline, CDR1 LNHDA and CDR2 SQIVND (reference sequence). CDR3 nucleotide sequence: TGTGCCAGTAGTATAGGCGGACAGGAGGGGGGAAACATTCAGTACTTC. Protein product: CASSIGGQEGGNIQYF.

J is TRBJ1-2 and V is TRBV28, with a weak D call TRBD1 (5 bases). CDR1 is MDHEN, CDR2 SYDVKM, per germline. V lost 6 bases, J lost 1 base, and 18 bases lay in between. The length of the CDR3 is 16 residues. Here the CDR3 DNA reads TGTGCCAGCAGAGAGGACAATAGTGAGATTAACTATGGCTACACCTTC. This translates into CASREDNSEINYGYTF.

The genes are TRBV9 and TRBJ1-5; D is unclear. Trimming pared 0 bases from V and 5 bases from J, leaving 12 bases between. The CDR3 runs to 15 residues. The V gene's germline CDR1 is SGDLS and CDR2 YYNGEE. The CDR3 region is CASSVGGGRDQPQHF. The CDR3 nucleotides are TGTGCCAGCAGCGTAGGCGGCGGGCGTGATCAGCCCCAGCATTTT. Full variable domain (outside the CDR3, taken from reference TRBV9 and TRBJ1-5): DSGVTQTPKHLITATGQRVTLRCSPRSGDLSVYWYQQSLDQGLQFLIQYYNGEERAKGNILERFSAQQFPDLHSELNLSSLELGDSALYFCASSVGGGRDQPQHFGDGTRLSIL.

The genes are TRBV19 and TRBJ2-7, with D tentatively TRBD1 (6 bases). V lost 5 bases to trimming and J lost 4 bases, with 9 bases between them. Germline-derived CDR1 and CDR2 are LNHDA and SQIVND (reference sequence). There are 12 residues in the CDR3. The CDR3: CASSLQGYEQYF. CDR3 bases: TGTGCCAGTAGTCTCCAGGGGTACGAGCAGTACTTC.

The V and J genes are TRBV15 and TRBJ1-3, with TRBD1 identical over 8 bases. Germline trimming cut 6 bases from V and 5 bases from J; bases unmatched to any gene: 3. CDR1 is LNHNV, CDR2 YYDKDF, per germline (reference sequence). The CDR3 length is 13 residues. CDR3: CATRQGARNTIYF. The DNA of the CDR3 is TGTGCCACCAGGCAGGGGGCAAGAAACACCATATATTTT.

The rearrangement links TRBV5-1 to TRBJ2-3; 9 bases line up with TRBD1. V shed 0 bases, J shed 1 base, and the junction held 0 bases outside the gene matches. The CDR3 has 15 residues. CDR1 and CDR2 (germline): SGHRS, YFSETQ. Written as DNA, the CDR3 is TGCGCCAGCAGCTTGGGGACAGGGGGCACAGATACGCAGTATTTT. It codes for CASSLGTGGTDTQYF.

This rearrangement joins TRBV7-8 to TRBJ2-7; 11 nucleotides line up with TRBD2. The germline V gene encodes CDR1 SGHVS and CDR2 FQNEAQ. The CDR3 runs 14 residues. With V trimmed by 4 bases and J by 4 bases, 3 bases remained unmatched. The CDR3 region is CASSSLAGGYEQYF. CDR3 nucleotide sequence: TGTGCCAGCAGCTCCTTAGCGGGAGGGTACGAGCAGTACTTC.

The CDR3, as DNA: TGTGCCAGCAGTGAACCCTGGAACACCGGGGAGCTGTTTTTT. Protein: CASSEPWNTGELFF. This chain links TRBV25-1 with TRBJ2-2, with D uncertain. In germline, CDR1 is MGHDK, CDR2 SYGVNS. The CDR3 extends over 14 amino acids. V lost 2 bases and J lost 1, with 5 bases in between. Full variable domain (rest looked up from reference TRBV25-1 and TRBJ2-2): EADIYQTPRYLVIGTGKKITLECSQTMGHDKMYWYQQDPGMELHLIHYSYGVNSTEKGDLSSESTVSRIRTEHFPLTLESARPSHTSQYLCASSEPWNTGELFFGEGSRLTVL.

The V gene is TRBV2, the J gene TRBJ1-1; possibly TRBD1 for D (6 bases). V lost 7 bases, J lost 8 bases, and 17 bases lay in between. Per the germline V gene, CDR1 is SNHLY and CDR2 is FYNNEI. The CDR3 runs 13 residues. CDR3 coding DNA: TGTGCCAGCACCGCTGACAGGACTTCGGAAGCTTTCTTT. Translation: CASTADRTSEAFF.

The V call is TRBV7-8, the J call TRBJ2-7; 7 bases line up with TRBD1. The CDR3 contains 14 residues. V gave up 4 bases and J gave up 4 bases; unmatched junction bases: 7. Germline CDR1 SGHVS, CDR2 FQNEAQ. The CDR3 loop is CASSSGGSPYEQYF. In DNA form, the CDR3 reads TGTGCCAGCAGCTCAGGGGGTAGTCCTTACGAGCAGTACTTC.

The chain couples TRBV5-6 to TRBJ2-1; D is perhaps TRBD1 (5 bases). Trimming cost V 4 bases and J 0 bases, with 14 bases left between them. Germline V lookup: CDR1 SGHDT, CDR2 YYEEEE. The length of the CDR3 is 16 residues. In DNA form, the CDR3 reads TGTGCCAGCAGCCTACCGCAGGGTTACTCCTACAATGAGCAGTTCTTC. Protein: CASSLPQGYSYNEQFF. The full variable domain, rest sourced from reference TRBV5-6 and TRBJ2-1, is DAGVTQSPTHLIKTRGQQVTLRCSPKSGHDTVSWYQQALGQGPQFIFQYYEEEERQRGNFPDRFSGHQFPNYSSELNVNALLLGDSALYLCASSLPQGYSYNEQFFGPGTRLTVL.

The V gene is TRBV5-1, the J gene TRBJ2-1; TRBD2 matches at 9 bases. V shed 4 bases and J 5 bases; nucleotides not matched to a gene: 7. This CDR3 is 15 amino acids long. CDR1 SGHRS and CDR2 YFSETQ come from the germline V gene. The CDR3 loop is CASSTYLAGHNEQFF. CDR3 nucleotide sequence: TGCGCCAGCAGCACATACCTAGCGGGACACAATGAGCAGTTCTTC.

The CDR3 DNA reads as TGTGCCAGCAGCAAAGAGAGAAATGGCGGGAGGACCGTCCCCTCTACGTTCTTC. Its protein is CASSKERNGGRTVPSTFF. The chain uses TRBV21-1 and TRBJ2-1; TRBD2 is the table's D call and was not checked against the DNA. TRBV21-1 is given as a pseudogene. The CDR3 contains 18 residues.

The chain joins TRBV4-2 to TRBJ2-7; weak D call: TRBD1 (5 bases). Looked up from germline, CDR1 is LGHNA and CDR2 is YNFKEQ. The CDR3 totals 15 residues. V lost 4 bases, J lost 0 bases, and 13 bases lay in between. This CDR3 is CASSPEQGSSYEQYF. In DNA form, the CDR3 reads TGTGCCAGCAGCCCTGAGCAGGGCAGCTCCTACGAGCAGTACTTC.

This clone was seen only a few times. The V gene is TRBV7-8, the J gene TRBJ2-1; D gene unclear. The V end lost 3 bases, the J end lost 0 bases, and 9 bases lay between the germline ends. CDR1 and CDR2 from the germline V gene are SGHVS and FQNEAQ. The CDR3 spans 15 residues. CDR3 coding DNA: TGTGCCAGCAGCTTGACTTTAAGCTCCTACAATGAGCAGTTCTTC. Its translation: CASSLTLSSYNEQFF. Based on the CDR3 plus reference TRBV7-8 and TRBJ2-1, the full variable domain is GAGVSQSPRYKVAKRGQDVALRCDPISGHVSLFWYQQALGQGPEFLTYFQNEAQLDKSGLPSDRFFAERPEGSVSTLKIQRTQQEDSAVYLCASSLTLSSYNEQFFGPGTRLTVL.

CDR3 DNA sequence: TGTGCCAGCAGCGTAGACAGGGGGAACAATGAGCAGTTCTTC. Its translation is CASSVDRGNNEQFF. The gene calls are TRBV9 and TRBJ2-1, with TRBD1 matching over 8 bases. The J segment lost 5 bases and the V segment lost 0 bases, leaving 1 base of the junction unmatched. The CDR3 runs to 14 residues. Per germline, CDR1 SGDLS and CDR2 YYNGEE.

J is TRBJ2-7 and V is TRBV4-1; D is unclear. The V end lost 0 bases, the J end lost 3 bases, and 15 bases lay between the germline ends. Germline V gene data show CDR1 as MGHRA and CDR2 as YSYEKL. The CDR3 contains 16 residues. CDR3 nucleotide sequence: TGCGCCAGCAGCCAAGATCAGTACAATCCTAGCTACGAGCAGTACTTC. This encodes CASSQDQYNPSYEQYF.

This rearrangement joins TRBV21-1 to TRBJ1-2; TRBD1 reflects the table's D call only, with no check against the DNA. TRBV21-1 is given as a pseudogene. The CDR3 covers 14 residues. The CDR3 region is CASSKSGSNYGYTF. CDR3 sequence (DNA): TGTGCCAGCAGCAAATCAGGTTCCAACTATGGCTACACCTTC.

The CDR3: CASSGAGRIQPQHF. The CDR3 bases are TGTGCCAGCAGTGGAGCAGGGCGTATTCAGCCCCAGCATTTT. The V and J genes are TRBV6-6 and TRBJ1-5, with D tentatively TRBD1 (5 bases). In germline, CDR1 is MNHNY, CDR2 SVGAGI (reference sequence). CDR3 length equals 14 residues. Deletions cut 5 bases from V and 6 bases from J, with 14 bases between.